The T cell receptor beta chain under discussion was sequenced for a study of regulatory T cells in long-lasting Graves disease. Time point in this sample: newly diagnosed GD, antithyroid drugs for less than 3 months. Extracted RNA from PBMCs served as the source of the TCR library. Patients of an endocrinology department in Xi'an, China, were included. For TCR beta, libraries came from iRepertoire HTBI primers and Arm-PCR of CDR3 regions. From the multiplex PCR reads, TCRdb called clonotypes with MiXCR, one entry per CDR3 protein. Of about 450,000 distinct CDR3 sequences listed, 16% are singletons. This clonotype appeared many times. Germline lookup yields CDR1 KGHSH and CDR2 LQKENI. V lost 8 bases to trimming and J lost 6 bases; unmatched junction nucleotides: 10. The CDR3 is 14 amino acids. The data were also submitted as part of a second study, on T cells in Graves' hyperthyroidism and ophthalmopathy. That work states: Uncontrolled infection, other autoimmune disease, pregnancy or lactation barred patients from enrollment. Thyroid ultrasound and orbital computed tomography, with clinical symptoms and serum thyroxine and TRAb, informed diagnoses. Within blood appeared most thyroid clonotypes that had expanded above 0.001.

This material consisted of peripheral blood mononuclear cells (PBMCs), taken at new diagnosis, from a patient treated with antithyroid drugs. The rearrangement links TRBV18 to TRBJ1-2, with 9 bases matching TRBD1. The sequence derives from a woman aged 25-40 years with Graves disease. The CDR3 loop reads CASSLGQGSDGYTF. CDR3 sequence (DNA): TGTGCCAGCAGCCTCGGACAGGGGTCGGATGGCTACACCTTC.